These 3 T cell receptor beta chains came from one sample sequenced in a study of cytomegalovirus exposure and HLA in healthy donors. Primers: 60 Vbeta forward and 13 Jbeta reverse. TCRdb's table, derived via immunoSEQ multiplex PCR, lists solely in-frame clones and lacks some. The table shows 110,000 to 150,000 clones, with 82% occurring only once. The sequencing sample was made of PBMCs. The receptors were gathered from a woman between 40 and 55 years old in good health and CMV-seronegative.

The chain uses TRBV27 and TRBJ2-1; 14 bases align to TRBD2. Losses at the gene ends were 9 bases for V and 5 bases for J; bases not matched to a gene: 6. CDR3 length equals 15 residues. CDR1 and CDR2 (germline): MNHEY, SMNVEV (reference sequence). The CDR3 DNA sequence: TGTGCCAGGCCGGGACTAGCGGGAGTCAACAATGAGCAGTTCTTC. Encoded protein: CARPGLAGVNNEQFF.

As DNA, the CDR3 is TGTGCCAGCAGTGAATTGGCGGGAGTCCCCTCCTACAATGAGCAGTTCTTC. As protein: CASSELAGVPSYNEQFF. The chain combines TRBV6-1 with TRBJ2-1; 7 bases map to TRBD2. The trim removed 2 bases at V and 0 bases at J, leaving 7 bases unmatched. This CDR3 contains 17 residues. Germline CDR1 is MNHNS and CDR2 is SASEGT.

The rearrangement joins TRBV5-1 to TRBJ2-1, with D tentatively TRBD2 (5 bases). CDR3 length: 15 residues. Germline CDR1 SGHRS, CDR2 YFSETQ. V was shortened by 0 bases and J by 5 bases, with 12 bases between the two germline ends. The CDR3 DNA follows: TGCGCCAGCAGCTTGGAGCTAGCTCGGGACAATGAGCAGTTCTTC. Translating it yields CASSLELARDNEQFF.